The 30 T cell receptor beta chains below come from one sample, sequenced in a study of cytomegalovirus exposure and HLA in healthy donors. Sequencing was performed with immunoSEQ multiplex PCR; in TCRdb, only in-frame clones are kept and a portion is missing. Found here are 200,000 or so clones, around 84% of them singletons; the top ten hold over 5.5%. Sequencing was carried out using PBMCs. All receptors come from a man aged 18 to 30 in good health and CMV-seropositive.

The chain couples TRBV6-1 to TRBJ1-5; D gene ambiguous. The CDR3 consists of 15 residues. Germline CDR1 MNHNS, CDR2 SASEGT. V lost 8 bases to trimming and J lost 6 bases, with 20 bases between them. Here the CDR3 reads CASQTEDASGQPQHF. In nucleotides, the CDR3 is TGTGCCAGCCAGACGGAGGACGCAAGCGGTCAGCCCCAGCATTTT.

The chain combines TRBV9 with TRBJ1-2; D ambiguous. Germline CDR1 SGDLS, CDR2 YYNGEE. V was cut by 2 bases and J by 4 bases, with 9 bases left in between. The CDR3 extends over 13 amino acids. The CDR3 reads CASSVLTPYGYTF. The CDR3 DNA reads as TGTGCCAGCAGCGTCCTCACTCCCTATGGCTACACCTTC.

The CDR3 bases are TGTGCCAGCAGCCATAACCCGGGGAGCACAGATACGCAGTATTTT. Protein: CASSHNPGSTDTQYF. The chain uses TRBV14 and TRBJ2-3; tentatively, D is TRBD2 (5 bases). The CDR3 is 15 residues long. Germline V gene data show CDR1 as SGHDN and CDR2 as FVKESK. V was shortened by 3 bases and J by 0 bases, with 10 bases between the two germline ends.

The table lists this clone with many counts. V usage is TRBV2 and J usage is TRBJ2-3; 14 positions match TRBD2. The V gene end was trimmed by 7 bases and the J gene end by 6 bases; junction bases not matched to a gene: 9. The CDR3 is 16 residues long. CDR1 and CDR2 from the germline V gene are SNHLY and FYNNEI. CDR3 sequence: CASTEQGLAGVDTQYF. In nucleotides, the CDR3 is TGTGCCAGCACAGAACAGGGACTAGCGGGGGTGGATACGCAGTATTTT.

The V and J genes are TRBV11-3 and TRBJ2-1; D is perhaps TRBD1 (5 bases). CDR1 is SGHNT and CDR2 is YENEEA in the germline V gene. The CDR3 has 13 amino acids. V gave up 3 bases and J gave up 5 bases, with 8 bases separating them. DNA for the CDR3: TGTGCCAGCAGCTTCGACAGCCACAATGAGCAGTTCTTC. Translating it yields CASSFDSHNEQFF.

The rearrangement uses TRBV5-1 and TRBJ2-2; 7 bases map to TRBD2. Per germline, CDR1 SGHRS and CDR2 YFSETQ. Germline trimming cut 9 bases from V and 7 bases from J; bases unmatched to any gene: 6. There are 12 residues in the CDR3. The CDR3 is CATGEGVGELFF. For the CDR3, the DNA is TGCGCCACCGGGGAGGGCGTCGGGGAGCTGTTTTTT.

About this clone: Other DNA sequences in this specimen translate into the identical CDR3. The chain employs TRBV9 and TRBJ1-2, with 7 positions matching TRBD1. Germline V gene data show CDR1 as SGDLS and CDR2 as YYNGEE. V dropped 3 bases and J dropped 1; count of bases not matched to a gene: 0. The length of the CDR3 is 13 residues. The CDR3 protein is CASSDRGNYGYTF. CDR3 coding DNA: TGTGCCAGCAGCGACAGGGGTAACTATGGCTACACCTTC.

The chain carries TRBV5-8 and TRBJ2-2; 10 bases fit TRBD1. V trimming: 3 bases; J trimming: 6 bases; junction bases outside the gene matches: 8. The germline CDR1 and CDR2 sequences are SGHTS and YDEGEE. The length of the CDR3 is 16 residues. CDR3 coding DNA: TGTGCCAGCAGCTATAAGGACAGGGGGTATCCCGGGGAGCTGTTTTTT. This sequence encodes CASSYKDRGYPGELFF.

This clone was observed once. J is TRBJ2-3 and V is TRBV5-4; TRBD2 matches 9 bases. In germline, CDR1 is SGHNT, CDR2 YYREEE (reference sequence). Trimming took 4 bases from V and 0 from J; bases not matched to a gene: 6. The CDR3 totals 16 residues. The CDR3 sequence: CASSQPSGASTDTQYF. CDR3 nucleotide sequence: TGTGCCAGCAGCCAGCCTAGCGGGGCTAGCACAGATACGCAGTATTTT.

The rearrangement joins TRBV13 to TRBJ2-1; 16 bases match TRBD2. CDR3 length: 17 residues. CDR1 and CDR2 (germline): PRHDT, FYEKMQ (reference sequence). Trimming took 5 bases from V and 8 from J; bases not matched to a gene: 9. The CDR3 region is CASSAGTSGRAGYEQFF. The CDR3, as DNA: TGTGCCAGCAGCGCCGGGACTAGCGGGAGGGCCGGATATGAGCAGTTCTTC.

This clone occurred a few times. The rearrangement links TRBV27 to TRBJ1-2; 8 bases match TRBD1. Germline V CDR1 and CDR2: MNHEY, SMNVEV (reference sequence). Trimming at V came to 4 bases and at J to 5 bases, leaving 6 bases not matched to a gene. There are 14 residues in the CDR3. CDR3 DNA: TGTGCCAGCAGTTCCCGGACAGGGCCATATGGCTACACCTTC. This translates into CASSSRTGPYGYTF.

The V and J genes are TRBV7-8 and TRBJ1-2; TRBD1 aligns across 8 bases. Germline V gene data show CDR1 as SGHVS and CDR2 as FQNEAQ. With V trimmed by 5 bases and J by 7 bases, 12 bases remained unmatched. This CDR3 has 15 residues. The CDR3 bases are TGTGCCAGCAGCACTATAGGGGGCAGGGGGCTTGGCTACACCTTC. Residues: CASSTIGGRGLGYTF.

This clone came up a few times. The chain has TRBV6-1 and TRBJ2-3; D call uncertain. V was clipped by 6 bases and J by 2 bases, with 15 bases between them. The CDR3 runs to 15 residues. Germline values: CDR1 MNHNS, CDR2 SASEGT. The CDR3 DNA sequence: TGTGCCAGCAGGTTCCGTACTGTTCTCACAGATACGCAGTATTTT. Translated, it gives CASRFRTVLTDTQYF.

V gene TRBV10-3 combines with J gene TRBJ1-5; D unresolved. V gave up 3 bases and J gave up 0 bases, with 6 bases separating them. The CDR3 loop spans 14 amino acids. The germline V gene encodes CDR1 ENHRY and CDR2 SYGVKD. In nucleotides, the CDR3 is TGTGCCATCAGTGAATCAGATAGCAATCAGCCCCAGCATTTT. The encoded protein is CAISESDSNQPQHF.

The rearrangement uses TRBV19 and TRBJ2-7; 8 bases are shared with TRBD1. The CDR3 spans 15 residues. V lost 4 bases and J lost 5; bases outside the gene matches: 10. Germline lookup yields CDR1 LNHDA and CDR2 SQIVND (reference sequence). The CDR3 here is CASSTPNRGLDEQYF. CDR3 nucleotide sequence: TGTGCCAGTAGTACCCCTAACAGGGGGTTGGACGAGCAGTACTTC. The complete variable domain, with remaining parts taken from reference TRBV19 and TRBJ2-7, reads DGGITQSPKYLFRKEGQNVTLSCEQNLNHDAMYWYRQDPGQGLRLIYYSQIVNDFQKGDIAEGYSVSREKKESFPLTVTSAQKNPTAFYLCASSTPNRGLDEQYFGPGTRLTVT.

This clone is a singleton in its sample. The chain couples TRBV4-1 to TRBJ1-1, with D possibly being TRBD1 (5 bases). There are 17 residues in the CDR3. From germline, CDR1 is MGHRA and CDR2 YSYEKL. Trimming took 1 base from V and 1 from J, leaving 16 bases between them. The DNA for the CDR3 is TGCGCCAGCAGCCAAGTTGGTGTCCGTGGGGCGAACACTGAAGCTTTCTTT. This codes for CASSQVGVRGANTEAFF.

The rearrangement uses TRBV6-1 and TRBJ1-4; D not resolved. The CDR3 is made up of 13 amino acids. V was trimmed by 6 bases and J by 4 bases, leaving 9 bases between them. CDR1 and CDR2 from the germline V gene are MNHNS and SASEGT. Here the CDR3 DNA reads TGTGCCAGCAGCCAGGCCATTAATGAAAAACTGTTTTTT. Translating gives CASSQAINEKLFF.

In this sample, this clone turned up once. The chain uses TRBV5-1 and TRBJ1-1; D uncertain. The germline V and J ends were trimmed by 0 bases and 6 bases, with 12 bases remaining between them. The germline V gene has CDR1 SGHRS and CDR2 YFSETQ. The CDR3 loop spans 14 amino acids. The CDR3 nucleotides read TGCGCCAGCAGCTTGGGCGGGTCCATCCCTGAAGCTTTCTTT. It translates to CASSLGGSIPEAFF.

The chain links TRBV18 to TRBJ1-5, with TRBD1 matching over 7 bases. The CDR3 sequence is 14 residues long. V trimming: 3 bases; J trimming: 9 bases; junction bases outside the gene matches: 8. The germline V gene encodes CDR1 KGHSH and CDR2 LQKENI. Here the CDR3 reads CASSPRQGKVPQHF. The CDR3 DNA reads TGTGCCAGCTCACCTCGACAGGGCAAGGTGCCCCAGCATTTT.

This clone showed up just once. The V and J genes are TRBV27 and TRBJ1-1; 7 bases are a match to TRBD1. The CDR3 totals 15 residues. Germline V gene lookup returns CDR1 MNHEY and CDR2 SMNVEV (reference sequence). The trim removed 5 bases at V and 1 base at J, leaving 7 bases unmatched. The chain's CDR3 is CASSTYRQGNTEAFF. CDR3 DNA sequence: TGTGCCAGCAGTACCTATCGACAGGGGAACACTGAAGCTTTCTTT.

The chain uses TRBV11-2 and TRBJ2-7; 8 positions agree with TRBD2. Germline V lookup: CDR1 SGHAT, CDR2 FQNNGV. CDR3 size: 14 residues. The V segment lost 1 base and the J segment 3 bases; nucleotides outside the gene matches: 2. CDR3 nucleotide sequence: TGTGCCAGCAGCTTAGGTCTAGCGGGCTACGAGCAGTACTTC. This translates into CASSLGLAGYEQYF.

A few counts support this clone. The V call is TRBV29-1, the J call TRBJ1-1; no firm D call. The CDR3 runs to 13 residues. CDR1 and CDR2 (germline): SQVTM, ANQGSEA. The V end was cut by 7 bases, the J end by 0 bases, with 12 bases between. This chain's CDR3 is CSAMGGMNTEAFF. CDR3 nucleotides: TGCAGCGCCATGGGAGGGATGAACACTGAAGCTTTCTTT.

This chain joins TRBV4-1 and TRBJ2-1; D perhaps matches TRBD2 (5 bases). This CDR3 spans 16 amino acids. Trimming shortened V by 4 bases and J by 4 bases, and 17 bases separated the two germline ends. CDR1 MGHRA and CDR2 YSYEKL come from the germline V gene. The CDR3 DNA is TGCGCCAGCAGCCTCACTGCGGGTAGTCGATACAATGAGCAGTTCTTC. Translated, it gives CASSLTAGSRYNEQFF.

The CDR3 protein is CASSLVGDSYTDTQYF. Written as DNA, the CDR3 is TGTGCCAGCAGCTTGGTCGGGGACAGTTACACAGATACGCAGTATTTT. V is TRBV5-4 and J is TRBJ2-3, with TRBD1 matching over 7 bases. From germline, CDR1 is SGHNT and CDR2 YYREEE (reference sequence). The trim removed 0 bases at V and 2 bases at J, leaving 6 bases unmatched. This CDR3 has 16 amino acids.

The CDR3 region has the DNA TGTGCCAGCAGCTTGCTCGTTTCCAATCAGCCCCAGCATTTT. It yields the protein CASSLLVSNQPQHF. V is TRBV5-8 and J is TRBJ1-5; D is undetermined. V was shortened by 1 base and J by 3 bases, with 8 bases between the two germline ends. The germline gives CDR1 SGHTS, CDR2 YDEGEE. The length of the CDR3 is 14 residues.

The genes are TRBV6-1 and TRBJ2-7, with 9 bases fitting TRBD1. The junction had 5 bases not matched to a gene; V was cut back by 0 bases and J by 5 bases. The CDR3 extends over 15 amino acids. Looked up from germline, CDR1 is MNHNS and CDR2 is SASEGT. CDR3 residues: CASSEAEDRGHEQYF. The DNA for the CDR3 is TGTGCCAGCAGTGAAGCGGAGGACAGGGGCCACGAGCAGTACTTC.

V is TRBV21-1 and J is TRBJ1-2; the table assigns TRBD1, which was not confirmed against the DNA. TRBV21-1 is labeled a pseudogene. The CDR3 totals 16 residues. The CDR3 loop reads CVPHSAFARTGYGYTF. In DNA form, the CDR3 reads TGCGTCCCCCACTCCGCATTTGCGCGGACAGGCTACGGCTACACCTTC.

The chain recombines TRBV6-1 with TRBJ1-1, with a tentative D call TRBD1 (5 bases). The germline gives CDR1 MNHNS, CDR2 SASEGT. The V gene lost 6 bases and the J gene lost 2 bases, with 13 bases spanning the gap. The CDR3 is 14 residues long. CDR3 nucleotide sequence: TGTGCCAGCAGCCGACAGACCACAAACACTGAAGCTTTCTTT. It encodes CASSRQTTNTEAFF.

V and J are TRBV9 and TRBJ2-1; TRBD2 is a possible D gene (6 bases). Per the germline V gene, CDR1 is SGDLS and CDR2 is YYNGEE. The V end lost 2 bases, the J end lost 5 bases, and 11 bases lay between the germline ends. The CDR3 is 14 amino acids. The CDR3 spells CASSVIADHNEQFF. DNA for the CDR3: TGTGCCAGCAGCGTGATAGCGGACCACAATGAGCAGTTCTTC. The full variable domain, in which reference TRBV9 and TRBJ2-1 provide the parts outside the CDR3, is DSGVTQTPKHLITATGQRVTLRCSPRSGDLSVYWYQQSLDQGLQFLIQYYNGEERAKGNILERFSAQQFPDLHSELNLSSLELGDSALYFCASSVIADHNEQFFGPGTRLTVL.

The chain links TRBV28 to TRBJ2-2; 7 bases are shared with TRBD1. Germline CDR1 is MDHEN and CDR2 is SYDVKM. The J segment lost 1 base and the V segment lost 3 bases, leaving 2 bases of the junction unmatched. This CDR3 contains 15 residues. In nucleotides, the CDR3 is TGTGCCAGCAGTTTCGGGGACAGGAACACCGGGGAGCTGTTTTTT. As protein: CASSFGDRNTGELFF.